This is a list of T cell receptor beta chains from one sample in a study of blood T cell repertoires in COVID-19. Clones were read by immunoSEQ multiplex PCR, and TCRdb kept only the in-frame ones, dropping some. There are 55,000 to 70,000 clones in the sample; approximately 87% occur only once, and about 7.2% lies in the top ten. What was sequenced was peripheral blood. All receptors come from a man in his sixties with active or convalescent COVID-19. The conserved cysteine and the conserved F or W are not part of the CDR3 here. The order of the fields is D gene, V gene, J gene, CDR3 protein. The D gene is left open where the match is weak.

>TRBD1|TRBV10-2|TRBJ1-1
ASRAAGGTEAF
>TRBD1|TRBV7-9|TRBJ2-6
ASSVAHRGTPGANVLT
>.|TRBV5-1|TRBJ2-3
ASSAAATDTQY
>.|TRBV5-1|TRBJ1-3
ASSLTRDLPGNTIY
>TRBD1|TRBV15|TRBJ1-1
ATSRTQGADTEAF
>.|TRBV7-2|TRBJ1-4
ASSLGSAAPNEKLF
>.|TRBV6-5|TRBJ1-6
ASSYEGGSPLH
>.|TRBV2|TRBJ1-5
ASRGDSNQPQH
>.|TRBV6-5|TRBJ2-1
ASSLTGLGEQF
>TRBD2|TRBV5-1|TRBJ2-1
ASSLKSHGLATYNEQF
>.|TRBV15|TRBJ1-2
ATSTGDIYGYT
>.|TRBV19|TRBJ1-1
ASSRTAGTEAF
>TRBD1|TRBV4-2|TRBJ2-7
ASSPVGLGTGGVKQY
>.|TRBV28|TRBJ2-2
ASHYPGSTGELF
>.|TRBV3-1/TRBV3-2|TRBJ2-5
AIGRGAGETQY
>.|TRBV5-1|TRBJ2-7
ASSLEEGPYEQY
>.|TRBV20-1|TRBJ2-5
SATYQETQY
>.|TRBV9|TRBJ2-1
ASSAGWGLFSYNEQF
>.|TRBV5-1|TRBJ2-5
ASTKLPDRRGETQY
>.|TRBV21-1|TRBJ1-3
ASSKKGKDRGQLRLGTIY
>TRBD1|TRBV3-1/TRBV3-2|TRBJ2-7
ASSSGGYEQY
>.|TRBV10-1|TRBJ2-7
ASSVRQGGSYEQY
>TRBD2|TRBV2|TRBJ2-4
ASSEDQAGVLNIQY
>.|TRBV10-2|TRBJ2-7
ASSDLASYEQY
>.|TRBV4-3|TRBJ1-2
ASSQVLTGMGYGYT
>TRBD1|TRBV4-3|TRBJ1-2
ASSQDRDRNYGYT
>.|TRBV5-5|TRBJ1-1
ASSSRPGLSVTEAF
>TRBD1|TRBV6-5|TRBJ1-1
ASRETGGTEAF
>.|TRBV7-9|TRBJ2-2
ASSLSGATGELF
>.|TRBV14|TRBJ1-2
ASSHERSYGYT
>.|TRBV5-4|TRBJ1-5
ASRDSHSNQPQH
>TRBD1|TRBV27|TRBJ1-1
ASSETGGAPEAF
>TRBD1|TRBV27|TRBJ2-1
ASSSIGDRAYNEQF
>TRBD2|TRBV5-1|TRBJ2-1
ASSLGLAGGKVGYNEQF
>TRBD1|TRBV7-3|TRBJ1-1
ASSLGTANTEAF
>TRBD2|TRBV5-8|TRBJ2-7
ASSLMRGTYEQY
>.|TRBV10-3|TRBJ2-1
ASSPPSSYNEQF
>.|TRBV2|TRBJ1-3
ASSEARAGNTIY
>.|TRBV5-4|TRBJ2-7
ASSLDAGLYEQY
>TRBD1|TRBV28|TRBJ2-7
ASSLPTGGIQSYEQY
>.|TRBV5-4|TRBJ1-6
ASSPDRMRNSPLH
>.|TRBV30|TRBJ1-1
AWRRPGLRGTEAF
>TRBD1|TRBV3-1/TRBV3-2|TRBJ1-2
ASSQLTGTYGYT
>TRBD2|TRBV7-6|TRBJ2-7
ASSLGGGGRDEQY
>.|TRBV3-1/TRBV3-2|TRBJ1-3
ASSPAGAGQSGNTIY
>.|TRBV21-1|TRBJ2-3
ASSKGQPRTDTQY
>TRBD1|TRBV5-4|TRBJ2-3
ASSLAGTGTADTQY
>.|TRBV5-4|TRBJ2-7
ASSYAQASEQY
>TRBD1|TRBV7-3|TRBJ1-5
ASSSQGDQPQH
>.|TRBV7-2|TRBJ1-2
ASSLGAGEYGYT
>.|TRBV15|TRBJ2-7
ATSRAPTPAYEQY
>TRBD2|TRBV6-5|TRBJ2-7
ASSSTSGLSYEQY
>TRBD2|TRBV14|TRBJ2-5
ASSRGLAGIQETQY
>.|TRBV15|TRBJ2-7
ATSRDEDISYEQY
>.|TRBV18|TRBJ2-1
ASHLSRVDEQF
>TRBD1|TRBV5-1|TRBJ2-7
ASSVARTGLNYEQY
>.|TRBV5-1|TRBJ1-5
ASSLEGNSNQPQH
>.|TRBV6-4|TRBJ2-1
ASSEKSGTYNEQF